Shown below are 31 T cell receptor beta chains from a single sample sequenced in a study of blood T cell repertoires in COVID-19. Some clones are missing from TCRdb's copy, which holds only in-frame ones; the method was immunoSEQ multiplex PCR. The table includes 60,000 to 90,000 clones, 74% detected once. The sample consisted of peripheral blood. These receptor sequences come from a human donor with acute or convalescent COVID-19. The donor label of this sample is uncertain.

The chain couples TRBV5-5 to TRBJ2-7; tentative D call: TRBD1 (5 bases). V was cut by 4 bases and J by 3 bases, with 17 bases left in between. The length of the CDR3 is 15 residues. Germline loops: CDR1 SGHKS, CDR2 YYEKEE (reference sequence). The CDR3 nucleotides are TGTGCCAGCAGCGGAGTCACAGGTCCAGTCTACGAGCAGTACGTC. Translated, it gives CASSGVTGPVYEQYV.

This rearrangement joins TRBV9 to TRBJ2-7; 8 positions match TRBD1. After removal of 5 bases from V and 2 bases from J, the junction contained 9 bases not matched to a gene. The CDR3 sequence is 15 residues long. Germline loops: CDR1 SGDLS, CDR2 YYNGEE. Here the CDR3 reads CASREDRDSTYEQYV. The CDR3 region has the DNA TGTGCCAGCAGGGAGGACAGGGATTCTACCTACGAGCAGTACGTC.

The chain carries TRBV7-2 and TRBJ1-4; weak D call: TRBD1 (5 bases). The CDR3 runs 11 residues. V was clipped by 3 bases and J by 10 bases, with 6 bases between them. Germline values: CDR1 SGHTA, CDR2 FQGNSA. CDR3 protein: CASSLGGKLFF. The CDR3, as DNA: TGTGCCAGCAGCTTGGGGGGAAAACTGTTTTTT.

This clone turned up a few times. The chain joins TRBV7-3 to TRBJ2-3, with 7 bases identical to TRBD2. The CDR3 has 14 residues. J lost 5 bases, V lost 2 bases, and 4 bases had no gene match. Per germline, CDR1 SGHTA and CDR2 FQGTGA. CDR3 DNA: TGTGCCAGCAGCTTAGCGGGAGTGGTAGATACGCAGTATTTT. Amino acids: CASSLAGVVDTQYF.

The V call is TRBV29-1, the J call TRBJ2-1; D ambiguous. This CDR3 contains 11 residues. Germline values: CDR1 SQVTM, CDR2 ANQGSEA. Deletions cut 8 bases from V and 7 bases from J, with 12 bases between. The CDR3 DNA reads TGCAGCTCCGGGTCCGGAAATGAGCAGTTCTTC. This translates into CSSGSGNEQFF.

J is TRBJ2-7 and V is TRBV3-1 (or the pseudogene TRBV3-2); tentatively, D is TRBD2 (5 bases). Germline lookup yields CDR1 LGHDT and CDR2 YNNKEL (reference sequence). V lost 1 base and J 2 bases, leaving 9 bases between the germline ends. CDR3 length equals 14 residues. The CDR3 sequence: CASSQGSGAYEQYV. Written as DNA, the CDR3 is TGTGCCAGCAGCCAAGGAAGCGGTGCCTACGAGCAGTACGTC.

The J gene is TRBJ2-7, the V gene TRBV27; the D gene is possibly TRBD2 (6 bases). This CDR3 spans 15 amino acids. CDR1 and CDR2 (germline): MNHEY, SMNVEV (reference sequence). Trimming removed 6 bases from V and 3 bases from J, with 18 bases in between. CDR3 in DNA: TGTGCCAGCAGACAACTTAGCGGAGCCAACTACGAGCAGTACTTC. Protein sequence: CASRQLSGANYEQYF.

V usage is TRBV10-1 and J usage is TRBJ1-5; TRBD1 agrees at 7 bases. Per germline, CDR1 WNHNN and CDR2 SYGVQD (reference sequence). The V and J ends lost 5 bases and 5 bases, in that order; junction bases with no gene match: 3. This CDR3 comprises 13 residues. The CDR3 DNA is TGCGCCAGCAGTCAGGGGGTTGATCAGCCCCAGCATTTT. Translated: CASSQGVDQPQHF.

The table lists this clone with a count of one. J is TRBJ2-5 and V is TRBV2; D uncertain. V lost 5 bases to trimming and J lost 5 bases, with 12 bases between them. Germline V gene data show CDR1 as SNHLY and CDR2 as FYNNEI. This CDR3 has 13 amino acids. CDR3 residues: CASSLVPQETQYF. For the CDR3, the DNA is TGTGCCAGCAGTCTGGTGCCCCAGGAGACCCAGTACTTC.

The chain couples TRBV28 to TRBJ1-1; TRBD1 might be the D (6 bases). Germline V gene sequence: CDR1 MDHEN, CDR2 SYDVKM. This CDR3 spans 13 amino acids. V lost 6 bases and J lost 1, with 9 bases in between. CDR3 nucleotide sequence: TGTGCCAGCAGGCAACAGGGGAACACTGAAGCTTTCTTT. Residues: CASRQQGNTEAFF.

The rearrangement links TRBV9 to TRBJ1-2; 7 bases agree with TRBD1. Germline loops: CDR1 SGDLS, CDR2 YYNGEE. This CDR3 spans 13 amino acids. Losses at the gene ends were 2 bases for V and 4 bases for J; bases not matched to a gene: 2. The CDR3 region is CASSVGTVYGYTF. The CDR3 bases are TGTGCCAGCAGCGTGGGGACAGTCTATGGCTACACCTTC. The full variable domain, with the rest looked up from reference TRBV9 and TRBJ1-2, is DSGVTQTPKHLITATGQRVTLRCSPRSGDLSVYWYQQSLDQGLQFLIQYYNGEERAKGNILERFSAQQFPDLHSELNLSSLELGDSALYFCASSVGTVYGYTFGSGTRLTVV.

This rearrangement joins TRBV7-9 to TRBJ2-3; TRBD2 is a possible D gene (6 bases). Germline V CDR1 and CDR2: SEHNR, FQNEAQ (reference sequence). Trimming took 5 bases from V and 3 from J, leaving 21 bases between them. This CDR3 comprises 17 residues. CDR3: CASSKQVVGGRTDTQYF. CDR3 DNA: TGTGCCAGCAGCAAACAGGTAGTCGGGGGTCGGACAGATACGCAGTATTTT. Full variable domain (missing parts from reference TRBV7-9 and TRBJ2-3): DTGVSQNPRHKITKRGQNVTFRCDPISEHNRLYWYRQTLGQGPEFLTYFQNEAQLEKSRLLSDRFSAERPKGSFSTLEIQRTEQGDSAMYLCASSKQVVGGRTDTQYFGPGTRLTVL.

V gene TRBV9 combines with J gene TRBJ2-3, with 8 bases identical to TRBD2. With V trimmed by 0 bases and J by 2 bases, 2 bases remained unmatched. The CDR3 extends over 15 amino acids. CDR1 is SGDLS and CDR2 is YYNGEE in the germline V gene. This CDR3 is CASSVVAGPTDTQYF. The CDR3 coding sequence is TGTGCCAGCAGCGTAGTAGCGGGACCCACAGATACGCAGTATTTT.

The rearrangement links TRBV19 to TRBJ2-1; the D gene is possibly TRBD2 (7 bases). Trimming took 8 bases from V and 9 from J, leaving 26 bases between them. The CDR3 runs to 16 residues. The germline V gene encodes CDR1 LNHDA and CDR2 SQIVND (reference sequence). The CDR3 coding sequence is TGTGCCAGTCGCGGGGGCGGGACCTCACCCAGTGGTGAGCAGTTCTTC. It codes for CASRGGGTSPSGEQFF.

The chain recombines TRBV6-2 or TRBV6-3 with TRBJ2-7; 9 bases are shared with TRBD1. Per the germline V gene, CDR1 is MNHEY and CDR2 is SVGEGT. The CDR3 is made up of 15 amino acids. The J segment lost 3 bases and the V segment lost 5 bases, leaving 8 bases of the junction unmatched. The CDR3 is CASSPPGQGGYEQYF. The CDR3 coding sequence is TGTGCCAGCAGTCCACCGGGACAGGGAGGCTACGAGCAGTACTTC.

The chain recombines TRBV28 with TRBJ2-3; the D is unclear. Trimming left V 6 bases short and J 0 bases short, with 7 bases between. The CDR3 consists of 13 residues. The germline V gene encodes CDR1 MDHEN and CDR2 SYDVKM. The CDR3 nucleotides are TGTGCCAGCAGGCCCGGGAGCACAGATACGCAGTATTTT. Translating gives CASRPGSTDTQYF. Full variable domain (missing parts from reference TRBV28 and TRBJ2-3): DVKVTQSSRYLVKRTGEKVFLECVQDMDHENMFWYRQDPGLGLRLIYFSYDVKMKEKGDIPEGYSVSREKKERFSLILESASTNQTSMYLCASRPGSTDTQYFGPGTRLTVL.

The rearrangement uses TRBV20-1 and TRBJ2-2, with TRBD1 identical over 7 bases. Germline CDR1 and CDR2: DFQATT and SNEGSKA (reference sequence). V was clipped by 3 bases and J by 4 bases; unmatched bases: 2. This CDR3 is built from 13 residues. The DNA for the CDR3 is TGCAGTGCTAGTGACAGGGCCACCGGGGAGCTGTTTTTT. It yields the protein CSASDRATGELFF.

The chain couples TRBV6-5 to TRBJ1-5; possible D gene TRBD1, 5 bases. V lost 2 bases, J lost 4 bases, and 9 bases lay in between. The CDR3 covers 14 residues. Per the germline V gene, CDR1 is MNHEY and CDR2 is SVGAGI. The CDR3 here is CASSYQGRNQPQHF. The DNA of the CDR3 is TGTGCCAGCAGTTACCAGGGTCGGAATCAGCCCCAGCATTTT.

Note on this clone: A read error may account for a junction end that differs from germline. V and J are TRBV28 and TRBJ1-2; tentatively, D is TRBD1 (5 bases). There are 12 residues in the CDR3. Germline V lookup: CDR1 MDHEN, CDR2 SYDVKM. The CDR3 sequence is CASSLLGRASLF. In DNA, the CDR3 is TGTGCCAGCAGTTTATTGGGCAGGGCGTCCCTCTTC.

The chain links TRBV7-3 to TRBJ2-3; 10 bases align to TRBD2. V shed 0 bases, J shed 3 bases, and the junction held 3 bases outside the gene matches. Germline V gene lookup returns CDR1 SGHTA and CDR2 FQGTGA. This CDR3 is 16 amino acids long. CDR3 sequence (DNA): TGTGCCAGCAGCTTAACCCGGACTAGCGGAACAGATACGCAGTATTTT. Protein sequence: CASSLTRTSGTDTQYF.

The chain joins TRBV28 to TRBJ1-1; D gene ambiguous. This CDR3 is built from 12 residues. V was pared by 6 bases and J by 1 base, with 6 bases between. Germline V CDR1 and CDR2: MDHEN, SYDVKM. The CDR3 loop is CASSGQNTEAFF. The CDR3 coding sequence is TGTGCCAGCAGCGGTCAGAACACTGAAGCTTTCTTT. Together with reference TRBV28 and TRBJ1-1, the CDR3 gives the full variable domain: DVKVTQSSRYLVKRTGEKVFLECVQDMDHENMFWYRQDPGLGLRLIYFSYDVKMKEKGDIPEGYSVSREKKERFSLILESASTNQTSMYLCASSGQNTEAFFGQGTRLTVV.

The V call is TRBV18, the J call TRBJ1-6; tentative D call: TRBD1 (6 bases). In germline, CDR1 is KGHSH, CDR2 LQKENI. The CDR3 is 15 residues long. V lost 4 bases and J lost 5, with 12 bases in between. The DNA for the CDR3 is TGTGCCAGCTCACAAGGACAGCCCAATAATTCACCCCTCCACTTT. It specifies CASSQGQPNNSPLHF.

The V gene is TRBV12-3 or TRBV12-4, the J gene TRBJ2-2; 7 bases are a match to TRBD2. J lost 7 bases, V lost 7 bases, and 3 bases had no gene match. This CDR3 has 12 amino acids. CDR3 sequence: CASTWEGGELFF. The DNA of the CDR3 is TGTGCCAGCACGTGGGAGGGCGGGGAGCTGTTTTTT.

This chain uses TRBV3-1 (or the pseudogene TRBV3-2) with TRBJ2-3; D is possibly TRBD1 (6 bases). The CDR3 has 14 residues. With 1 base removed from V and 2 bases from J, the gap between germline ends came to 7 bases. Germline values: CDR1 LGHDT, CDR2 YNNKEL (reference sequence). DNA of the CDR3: TGTGCCAGCAGCCAAGGGGGGCCCACAGATACGCAGTATTTT. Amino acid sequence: CASSQGGPTDTQYF.

The CDR3 coding sequence is TGTGCCAGTAGTCCGACAGGGCAAATTAATTCACCCCTCCACTTT. Translation gives CASSPTGQINSPLHF. This chain joins TRBV19 and TRBJ1-6; 7 bases agree with TRBD1. The V and J ends lost 5 bases and 6 bases, in that order; junction bases with no gene match: 7. This CDR3 contains 15 residues. Germline values: CDR1 LNHDA, CDR2 SQIVND (reference sequence).

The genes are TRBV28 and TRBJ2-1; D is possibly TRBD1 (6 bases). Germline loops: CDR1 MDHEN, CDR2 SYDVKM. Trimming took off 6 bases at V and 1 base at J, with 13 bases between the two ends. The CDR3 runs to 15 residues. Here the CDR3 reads CASRPDRSSYNEQFF. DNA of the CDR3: TGTGCCAGCAGGCCCGACAGGAGTTCCTACAATGAGCAGTTCTTC.

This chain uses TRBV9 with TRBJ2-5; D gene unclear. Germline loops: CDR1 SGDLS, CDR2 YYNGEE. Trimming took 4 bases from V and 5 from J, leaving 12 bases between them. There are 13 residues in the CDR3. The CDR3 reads CASSLGWSETQYF. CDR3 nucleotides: TGTGCCAGCAGCCTAGGGTGGAGTGAGACCCAGTACTTC. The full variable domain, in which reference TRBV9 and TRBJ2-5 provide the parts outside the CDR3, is DSGVTQTPKHLITATGQRVTLRCSPRSGDLSVYWYQQSLDQGLQFLIQYYNGEERAKGNILERFSAQQFPDLHSELNLSSLELGDSALYFCASSLGWSETQYFGPGTRLLVL.

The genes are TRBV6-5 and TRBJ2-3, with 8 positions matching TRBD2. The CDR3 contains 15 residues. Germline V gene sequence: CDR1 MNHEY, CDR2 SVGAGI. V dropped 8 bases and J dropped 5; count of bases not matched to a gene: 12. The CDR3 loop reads CASAVEAGVQDTQYF. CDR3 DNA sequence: TGTGCCAGCGCGGTAGAAGCGGGAGTTCAAGATACGCAGTATTTT.

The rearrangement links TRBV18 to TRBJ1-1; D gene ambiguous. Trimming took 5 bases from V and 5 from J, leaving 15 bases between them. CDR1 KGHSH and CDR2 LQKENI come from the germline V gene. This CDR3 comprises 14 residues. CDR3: CASSSESLWTEAFF. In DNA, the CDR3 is TGTGCCAGCTCATCCGAGTCGTTGTGGACTGAAGCTTTCTTT. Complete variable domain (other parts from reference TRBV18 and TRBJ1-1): NAGVMQNPRHLVRRRGQEARLRCSPMKGHSHVYWYRQLPEEGLKFMVYLQKENIIDESGMPKERFSAEFPKEGPSILRIQQVVRGDSAAYFCASSSESLWTEAFFGQGTRLTVV.

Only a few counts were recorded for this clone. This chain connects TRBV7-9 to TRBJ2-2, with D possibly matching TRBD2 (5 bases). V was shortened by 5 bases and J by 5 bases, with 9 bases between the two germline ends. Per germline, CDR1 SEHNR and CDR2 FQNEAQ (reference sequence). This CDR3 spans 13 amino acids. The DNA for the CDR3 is TGTGCCAGCAGCGTTACGGGGACCGGGGAGCTGTTTTTT. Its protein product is CASSVTGTGELFF.

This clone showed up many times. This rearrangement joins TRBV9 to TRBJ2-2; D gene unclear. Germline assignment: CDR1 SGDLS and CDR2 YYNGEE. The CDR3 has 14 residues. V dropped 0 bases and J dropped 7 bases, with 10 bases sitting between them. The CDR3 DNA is TGTGCCAGCAGCGTAGGCCAGGAAATCGGGGAGCTGTTTTTT. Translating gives CASSVGQEIGELFF.